One and the same sample provided the 25 T cell receptor beta chains below, sequenced in a study of long-term antiretroviral therapy in people with HIV. Sequencing used immunoSEQ v3.0 at survey level. TCRdb's copy holds only in-frame clones and misses some; the assay was immunoSEQ multiplex PCR. Among some 40,000 clones listed, 85% to 90% were seen once. Sequenced here: unsorted PBMCs, sampled 3.1 years after starting antiretroviral therapy. The receptors stem from a woman aged 50 to 65 with HIV.

This clone has only one observation. This chain links TRBV7-9 with TRBJ2-1; 9 bases fit TRBD1. V gave up 5 bases and J gave up 0 bases; unmatched junction bases: 5. Germline lookup yields CDR1 SEHNR and CDR2 FQNEAQ (reference sequence). This CDR3 is built from 16 residues. The CDR3 DNA reads as TGTGCCAGCAGCGCACAGGGGGCGCCCTCCTACAATGAGCAGTTCTTC. It yields the protein CASSAQGAPSYNEQFF.

V is TRBV7-2 and J is TRBJ2-1; D not resolved. The CDR3 runs 12 residues. Germline V gene data show CDR1 as SGHTA and CDR2 as FQGNSA. Trimming stripped 6 bases from V and 9 bases from J, with 12 bases between. CDR3 sequence reads: CASRLRFSEQFF. The CDR3 DNA is TGTGCCAGCAGGCTAAGGTTTAGTGAGCAGTTCTTC.

The chain joins TRBV30 to TRBJ1-2, with unresolved D. This CDR3 spans 14 amino acids. Between the trimmed V and J ends, which lost 4 bases and 4 bases, there was a span of 16 bases. The germline V gene has CDR1 GTSNPN and CDR2 SVGIG (reference sequence). The CDR3 nucleotides are TGTGCCTGGATAGGCGAGGGATACCCCTATGGCTACACCTTC. Protein: CAWIGEGYPYGYTF.

This chain uses TRBV4-1 with TRBJ2-3; D is possibly TRBD1 (6 bases). The V end was cut by 5 bases, the J end by 4 bases, with 16 bases between. The CDR3 length is 15 residues. CDR1 is MGHRA and CDR2 is YSYEKL in the germline V gene. DNA of the CDR3: TGCGCCAGCAGCTTAATCGACAGGCGAGCAGATACGCAGTATTTT. Translation gives CASSLIDRRADTQYF.

The chain is built from TRBV6-5 and TRBJ1-2; D remains unclear. This CDR3 is 16 amino acids long. V lost 2 bases and J lost 6, with 19 bases in between. In germline, CDR1 is MNHEY, CDR2 SVGAGI. This CDR3 is CASSYALPSGPHGYTF. In DNA form, the CDR3 reads TGTGCCAGCAGTTACGCACTACCCTCGGGTCCTCATGGCTACACCTTC.

This rearrangement joins TRBV7-6 to TRBJ2-7; weak D call: TRBD1 (5 bases). The ends were cut back, 3 bases at V and 4 bases at J, with 10 bases in the middle. This CDR3 region has 13 residues. Germline lookup yields CDR1 SGHVS and CDR2 FNYEAQ. The DNA for the CDR3 is TGTGCCAGCAGCTTTGCAGGGCCGTACGAGCAGTACTTC. This translates into CASSFAGPYEQYF. Variable domain in full (rest from reference TRBV7-6 and TRBJ2-7): GAGVSQSPRYKVTKRGQDVALRCDPISGHVSLYWYRQALGQGPEFLTYFNYEAQQDKSGLPNDRFSAERPEGSISTLTIQRTEQRDSAMYRCASSFAGPYEQYFGPGTRLTVT.

This chain connects TRBV6-1 to TRBJ2-1, with 10 bases matching TRBD2. The CDR3 is made up of 15 amino acids. Germline CDR1 MNHNS, CDR2 SASEGT. J lost 2 bases, V lost 4 bases, and 2 bases had no gene match. In DNA form, the CDR3 reads TGTGCCAGCAGTGTACTAGCGGGGACCTACAATGAGCAGTTCTTC. Residues: CASSVLAGTYNEQFF.

DNA of the CDR3: TGCGCCAGCAGTGAGCCCGAGGGAGCTTTCTTT. This encodes CASSEPEGAFF. The chain is built from TRBV10-2 and TRBJ1-1, with D unclear. The germline gives CDR1 WSHSY, CDR2 SAAADI. V was pared by 2 bases and J by 10 bases, with 8 bases between. This CDR3 has 11 amino acids.

J is TRBJ1-6 and V is TRBV6-1; D may be TRBD1 (6 bases). V gave up 0 bases and J gave up 1 base, with 16 bases separating them. Germline CDR1 is MNHNS and CDR2 is SASEGT. This CDR3 spans 19 amino acids. The CDR3 loop reads CASSEAGLRGISYNSPLHF. The CDR3 bases are TGTGCCAGCAGTGAAGCGGGTCTCAGGGGTATTTCCTATAATTCACCCCTCCACTTT.

This rearrangement joins TRBV19 to TRBJ1-2; D is unclear. V dropped 7 bases and J dropped 3 bases, with 24 bases sitting between them. In germline, CDR1 is LNHDA, CDR2 SQIVND (reference sequence). The CDR3 contains 17 residues. CDR3 sequence (DNA): TGTGCCAGTACGGTAAATACTTGGCAGAACCTTTACTATGGCTACACCTTC. As protein: CASTVNTWQNLYYGYTF.

This clone was detected a few times. The rearrangement links TRBV6-5 to TRBJ2-7; either TRBD1 or TRBD2 may supply D (5 bases each). This CDR3 is built from 15 residues. V lost 6 bases and J lost 3, with 18 bases in between. CDR1 and CDR2 from the germline V gene are MNHEY and SVGAGI. CDR3 coding DNA: TGTGCCAGCAGCCCAACCCGGGACGGAAACTACGAGCAGTACTTC. Protein product: CASSPTRDGNYEQYF.

The rearrangement joins TRBV2 to TRBJ2-3, with D possibly being TRBD1 (5 bases). V lost 7 bases and J 3 bases, leaving 11 bases between the germline ends. This CDR3 has 13 residues. Germline V gene data show CDR1 as SNHLY and CDR2 as FYNNEI. The CDR3 region is CASIGARTDTQYF. CDR3 nucleotides: TGTGCCAGCATAGGGGCTCGGACAGATACGCAGTATTTT.

The CDR3 DNA is TGTGCCAGCAGCTTAGGGGGACAGACAAAAGGGAGGCTCCATGGCTACACCTTC. It translates to CASSLGGQTKGRLHGYTF. V usage is TRBV7-9 and J usage is TRBJ1-2; 7 nucleotides agree with TRBD1. CDR3 length: 18 residues. J gave up 6 bases and V 1 base, and 17 bases lay outside the gene matches. Germline CDR1 SEHNR, CDR2 FQNEAQ (reference sequence).

This clone has a single count. The chain employs TRBV5-6 and TRBJ2-7; 8 positions match TRBD1. Looked up from germline, CDR1 is SGHDT and CDR2 is YYEEEE. The CDR3 has 14 amino acids. The J segment lost 4 bases and the V segment lost 4 bases, leaving 7 bases of the junction unmatched. The chain's CDR3 is CASSPYGQGYEQYF. Written as DNA, the CDR3 is TGTGCCAGCAGCCCATACGGACAGGGTTACGAGCAGTACTTC. Variable domain in full (rest from reference TRBV5-6 and TRBJ2-7): DAGVTQSPTHLIKTRGQQVTLRCSPKSGHDTVSWYQQALGQGPQFIFQYYEEEERQRGNFPDRFSGHQFPNYSSELNVNALLLGDSALYLCASSPYGQGYEQYFGPGTRLTVT.

The chain links TRBV5-4 to TRBJ1-3; 7 positions match TRBD1. CDR1 SGHNT and CDR2 YYREEE come from the germline V gene (reference sequence). The V gene end was trimmed by 3 bases and the J gene end by 0 bases; junction bases not matched to a gene: 6. The CDR3 covers 16 residues. For the CDR3, the DNA is TGTGCCAGCAGCTCGGGACAGACTCTCTCTGGAAACACCATATATTTT. This codes for CASSSGQTLSGNTIYF.

J is TRBJ2-1 and V is TRBV4-3; D call uncertain. Trimming left V 4 bases short and J 10 bases short, with 14 bases between. The germline V gene encodes CDR1 LGHNA and CDR2 YSLEER. The CDR3 runs to 13 residues. The CDR3 sequence: CASSPYRKGEQFF. For the CDR3, the DNA is TGCGCCAGCAGCCCGTATCGGAAGGGCGAGCAGTTCTTC.

The chain couples TRBV5-1 to TRBJ2-2; D may be TRBD1 (6 bases). CDR1 and CDR2 (germline): SGHRS, YFSETQ. The CDR3 is made up of 15 amino acids. Trimming removed 7 bases at V and 3 bases at J, with 16 bases between. Here the CDR3 DNA reads TGCGCCAGCGCGCCCAGGGGTAGGGACACCGGGGAGCTGTTTTTT. Its protein product is CASAPRGRDTGELFF.

This clone was seen a handful of times. J is TRBJ1-1 and V is TRBV4-3, with D tentatively TRBD1 (6 bases). Looked up from germline, CDR1 is LGHNA and CDR2 is YSLEER. CDR3 size: 15 residues. The V end lost 0 bases, the J end lost 3 bases, and 11 bases lay between the germline ends. The CDR3 nucleotides are TGCGCCAGCAGCCAAGATCCAAACAGGGACACTGAAGCTTTCTTT. It is translated as CASSQDPNRDTEAFF.

The chain uses TRBV5-1 and TRBJ2-1; D call uncertain. Per germline, CDR1 SGHRS and CDR2 YFSETQ. Deletions cut 2 bases from V and 5 bases from J, with 8 bases between. CDR3 size: 13 residues. CDR3 sequence (DNA): TGCGCCAGCAGCTTTGGGCAGAACAATGAGCAGTTCTTC. The encoded protein is CASSFGQNNEQFF.

This clone turned up a few times. The chain links TRBV11-2 to TRBJ1-3; a possible D gene is TRBD1 (5 bases). Trimming took 4 bases from V and 0 from J, leaving 7 bases between them. This CDR3 is 14 amino acids long. Per the germline V gene, CDR1 is SGHAT and CDR2 is FQNNGV. The CDR3 sequence is CASSSRVSGNTIYF. DNA of the CDR3: TGTGCCAGCAGCTCCAGGGTCTCTGGAAACACCATATATTTT.

V gene TRBV6-5 combines with J gene TRBJ1-4; D may be TRBD1 (6 bases). From germline, CDR1 is MNHEY and CDR2 SVGAGI. The CDR3 loop spans 14 amino acids. Deletions cut 4 bases from V and 8 bases from J, with 14 bases between. CDR3 in amino acids: CASSSRGAGEKLFF. The DNA for the CDR3 is TGTGCCAGCAGTTCTCGGGGGGCTGGGGAAAAACTGTTTTTT.

The rearrangement joins TRBV6-5 to TRBJ1-1; TRBD1 matches 8 bases. Germline V gives CDR1 MNHEY, CDR2 SVGAGI. V lost 5 bases to trimming and J lost 8 bases; unmatched junction nucleotides: 10. The CDR3 has 14 residues. CDR3 in amino acids: CASSRGQGVSEAFF. DNA for the CDR3: TGTGCCAGCAGTAGAGGACAGGGTGTCTCCGAAGCTTTCTTT.

This chain uses TRBV7-3 with TRBJ2-5; 8 positions match TRBD1. The V segment lost 5 bases and the J segment 0 bases; nucleotides outside the gene matches: 8. CDR3 length equals 16 residues. Germline loops: CDR1 SGHTA, CDR2 FQGTGA. The CDR3 DNA reads as TGTGCCAGCAGCCAGCGACAGGGGAAGTACCAAGAGACCCAGTACTTC. Residues: CASSQRQGKYQETQYF.

The J gene is TRBJ2-7, the V gene TRBV10-3; 9 positions agree with TRBD1. V was clipped by 4 bases and J by 4 bases; unmatched bases: 8. The CDR3 is 15 amino acids. Per the germline V gene, CDR1 is ENHRY and CDR2 is SYGVKD. The DNA for the CDR3 is TGTGCCATCAGTGCGCTGGACAGGGGTGGTTACGAGCAGTACTTC. Translated, it gives CAISALDRGGYEQYF.

V is TRBV9 and J is TRBJ2-3; a possible D gene is TRBD2 (5 bases). V lost 0 bases to trimming and J lost 2 bases, with 13 bases between them. This CDR3 is built from 16 residues. Germline loops: CDR1 SGDLS, CDR2 YYNGEE. CDR3 region: CASSVVEGPATDTQYF. DNA for the CDR3: TGTGCCAGCAGCGTAGTAGAGGGTCCGGCCACAGATACGCAGTATTTT.